The source of this T cell receptor beta chain is a study of Tregs in tolerant kidney transplant recipients. Looking at the study overall: Related graft donors supplied nonmyeloablative bone marrow transplants, and mixed chimerism was transient.

In the case of this clone: Its antigen is unidentified.

This CDR3 has 14 amino acids. CDR1 and CDR2 from the germline V gene are SEHNR and FQNEAQ (reference sequence). V was trimmed by 5 bases and J by 5 bases, leaving 15 bases between them. The data were produced by immunoSEQ multiplex PCR, yet TCRdb's version contains in-frame clones alone and is incomplete. The sample has under 95,000 clones, approximately 90% seen once. Study-wide points: Few patients were studied, so findings need validation in larger groups. In tolerant patients, donor-specific Tregs outgrew total Tregs, suggesting antigen-driven expansion.

The V gene is TRBV7-9, the J gene TRBJ1-2; D gene ambiguous. Source: Tregs from blood, taken before the transplant. The clonotype was recovered from a human donor who received a combined kidney and bone marrow transplant. The CDR3 DNA follows: TGTGCCAGCAGCCTAACGGGTTCCACTTATGGCTACACCTTC. Translated: CASSLTGSTYGYTF. Supplemented by reference TRBV7-9 and TRBJ1-2, the full variable domain reads DTGVSQNPRHKITKRGQNVTFRCDPISEHNRLYWYRQTLGQGPEFLTYFQNEAQLEKSRLLSDRFSAERPKGSFSTLEIQRTEQGDSAMYLCASSLTGSTYGYTFGSGTRLTVV.